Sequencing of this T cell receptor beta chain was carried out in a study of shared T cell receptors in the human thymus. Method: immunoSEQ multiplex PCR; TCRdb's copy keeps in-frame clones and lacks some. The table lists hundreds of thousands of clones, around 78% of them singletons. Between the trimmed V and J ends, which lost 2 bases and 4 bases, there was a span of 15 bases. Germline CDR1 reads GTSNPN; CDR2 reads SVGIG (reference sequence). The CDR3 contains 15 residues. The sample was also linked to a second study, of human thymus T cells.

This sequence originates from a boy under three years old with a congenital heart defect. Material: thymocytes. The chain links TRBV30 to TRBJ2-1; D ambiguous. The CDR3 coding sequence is TGTGCCTGGAGTTCGCGTCTACCGTATTACAATGAGCAGTTCTTC. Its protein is CAWSSRLPYYNEQFF.